This entry is about one TCR beta chain. This entry is derived from a study of T cell clonotyping in hematopoietic cell transplantation. Clones were sequenced by immunoSEQ multiplex PCR, and TCRdb holds only the in-frame ones, with some missing. Altogether approximately 26,000 clones are present, 75% to 85% being singletons, with the ten largest covering more than 20%. Trimming took 4 bases from V and 4 from J, leaving 8 bases between them. From germline, CDR1 is MNHNY and CDR2 SVGAGI (reference sequence). CDR3 length: 13 residues. The time point was: recipient sample about 28 days before transplant, after cytoreduction.

V is TRBV6-6 and J is TRBJ2-1; the D is unclear. The TCR originated in a woman in her sixties or seventies with acute myeloid leukemia. Some clones in this sample may be carry-over from other donors' samples. Sample: peripheral blood mononuclear cells, taken before stem cell transplant. Here the CDR3 reads CASSLAKYNEQFF. Written as DNA, the CDR3 is TGTGCCAGCAGTTTGGCCAAATACAATGAGCAGTTCTTC.